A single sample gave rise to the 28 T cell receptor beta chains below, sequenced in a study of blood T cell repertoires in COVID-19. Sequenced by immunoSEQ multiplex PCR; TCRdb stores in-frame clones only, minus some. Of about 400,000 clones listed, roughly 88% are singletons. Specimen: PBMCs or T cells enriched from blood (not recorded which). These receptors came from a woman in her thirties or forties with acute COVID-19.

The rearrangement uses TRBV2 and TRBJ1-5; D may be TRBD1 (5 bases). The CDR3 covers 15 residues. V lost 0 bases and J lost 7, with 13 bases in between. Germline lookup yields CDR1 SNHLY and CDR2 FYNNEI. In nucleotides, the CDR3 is TGTGCCAGCAGTGAAGCGCGGGGGGAGAACCAGCCCCAGCATTTT. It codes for CASSEARGENQPQHF.

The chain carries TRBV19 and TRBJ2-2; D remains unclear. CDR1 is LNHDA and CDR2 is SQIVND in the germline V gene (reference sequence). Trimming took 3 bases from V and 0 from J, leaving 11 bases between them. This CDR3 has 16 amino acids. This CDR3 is CASSISRRSNTGELFF. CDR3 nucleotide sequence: TGTGCCAGTAGTATCTCGAGGAGATCGAACACCGGGGAGCTGTTTTTT.

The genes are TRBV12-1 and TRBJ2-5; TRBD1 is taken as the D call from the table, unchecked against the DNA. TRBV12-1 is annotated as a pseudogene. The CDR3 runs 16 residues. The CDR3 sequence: CASSRQGSLVRETQYF. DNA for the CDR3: TGTGCCAGCAGCCGACAGGGTTCTTTAGTGAGGGAGACCCAGTACTTC.

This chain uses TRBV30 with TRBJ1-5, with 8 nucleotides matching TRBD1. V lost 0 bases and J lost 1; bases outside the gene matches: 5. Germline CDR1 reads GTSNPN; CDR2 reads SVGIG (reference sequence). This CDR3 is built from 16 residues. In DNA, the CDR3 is TGTGCCTGGAGTGTACAGGGGGTAGGGAGCAATCAGCCCCAGCATTTT. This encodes CAWSVQGVGSNQPQHF.

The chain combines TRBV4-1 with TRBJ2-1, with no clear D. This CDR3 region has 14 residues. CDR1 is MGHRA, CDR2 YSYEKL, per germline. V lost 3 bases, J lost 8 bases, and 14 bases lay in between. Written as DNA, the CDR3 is TGCGCCAGCAGCCACCCTTTGAAGCAGGATGAGCAGTTCTTC. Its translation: CASSHPLKQDEQFF.

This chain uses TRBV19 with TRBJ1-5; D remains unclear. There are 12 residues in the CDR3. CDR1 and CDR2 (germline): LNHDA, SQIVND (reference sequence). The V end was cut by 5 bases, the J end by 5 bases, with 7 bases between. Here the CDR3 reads CASSLPYQPQHF. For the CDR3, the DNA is TGTGCCAGTAGTCTCCCTTATCAGCCCCAGCATTTT.

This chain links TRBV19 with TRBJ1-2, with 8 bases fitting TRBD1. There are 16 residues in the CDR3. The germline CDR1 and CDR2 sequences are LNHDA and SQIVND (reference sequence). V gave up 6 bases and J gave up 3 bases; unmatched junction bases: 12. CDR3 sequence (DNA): TGTGCCAGTAGGAACAGGGGGGCCCCCGTGGACTATGGCTACACCTTC. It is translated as CASRNRGAPVDYGYTF.

Written as DNA, the CDR3 is TGTGCCAGCTCACCATTTTCAGGGCTGAACACTGAAGCTTTCTTT. It translates to CASSPFSGLNTEAFF. This rearrangement joins TRBV18 to TRBJ1-1, with D tentatively TRBD1 (5 bases). Germline CDR1 KGHSH, CDR2 LQKENI. Deletions cut 2 bases from V and 0 bases from J, with 10 bases between. The CDR3 covers 15 residues.

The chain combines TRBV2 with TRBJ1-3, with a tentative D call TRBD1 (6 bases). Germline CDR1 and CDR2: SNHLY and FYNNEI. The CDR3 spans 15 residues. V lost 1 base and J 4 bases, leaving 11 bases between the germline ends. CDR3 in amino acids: CASSEGAGTGNTIYF. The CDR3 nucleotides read TGTGCCAGCAGTGAAGGGGCAGGGACAGGAAACACCATATATTTT.

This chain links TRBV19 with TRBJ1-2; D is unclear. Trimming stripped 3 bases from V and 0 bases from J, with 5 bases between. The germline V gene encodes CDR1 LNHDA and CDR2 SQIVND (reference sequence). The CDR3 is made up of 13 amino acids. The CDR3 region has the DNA TGTGCCAGTAGTATTCGAGCTAACTATGGCTACACCTTC. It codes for CASSIRANYGYTF. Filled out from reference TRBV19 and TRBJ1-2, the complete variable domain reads DGGITQSPKYLFRKEGQNVTLSCEQNLNHDAMYWYRQDPGQGLRLIYYSQIVNDFQKGDIAEGYSVSREKKESFPLTVTSAQKNPTAFYLCASSIRANYGYTFGSGTRLTVV.

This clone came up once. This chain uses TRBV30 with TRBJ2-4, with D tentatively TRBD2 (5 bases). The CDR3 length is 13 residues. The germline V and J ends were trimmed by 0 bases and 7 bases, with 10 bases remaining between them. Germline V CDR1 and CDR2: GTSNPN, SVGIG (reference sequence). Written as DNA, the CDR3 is TGTGCCTGGAGTGTCCTAGCTTGGAACATTCAGTACTTC. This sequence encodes CAWSVLAWNIQYF.

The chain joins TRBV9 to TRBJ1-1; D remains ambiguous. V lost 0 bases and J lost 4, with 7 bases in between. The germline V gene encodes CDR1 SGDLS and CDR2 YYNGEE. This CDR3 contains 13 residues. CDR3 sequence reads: CASSVGTSTEAFF. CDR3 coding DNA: TGTGCCAGCAGCGTAGGTACTTCCACTGAAGCTTTCTTT.

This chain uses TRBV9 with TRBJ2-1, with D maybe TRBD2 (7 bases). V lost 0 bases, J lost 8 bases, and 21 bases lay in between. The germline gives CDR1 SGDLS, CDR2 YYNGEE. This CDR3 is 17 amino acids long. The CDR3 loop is CASSVEGRGGAYDEQFF. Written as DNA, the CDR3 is TGTGCCAGCAGCGTAGAAGGTCGTGGGGGGGCATATGATGAGCAGTTCTTC.

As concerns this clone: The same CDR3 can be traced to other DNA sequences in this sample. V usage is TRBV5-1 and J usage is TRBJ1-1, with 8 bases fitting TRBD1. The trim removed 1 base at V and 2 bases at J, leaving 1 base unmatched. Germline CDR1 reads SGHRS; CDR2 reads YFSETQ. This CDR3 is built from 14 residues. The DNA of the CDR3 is TGCGCCAGCAGCTTGACAGGGGGAAACACTGAAGCTTTCTTT. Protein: CASSLTGGNTEAFF.

The CDR3: CASSPGPNEQFF. The CDR3 DNA is TGTGCCAGCAGCCCAGGGCCTAATGAGCAGTTCTTC. This chain connects TRBV14 to TRBJ2-1; maybe TRBD1 (5 bases). Per germline, CDR1 SGHDN and CDR2 FVKESK. V was clipped by 4 bases and J by 7 bases, with 8 bases between them. CDR3 length: 12 residues.

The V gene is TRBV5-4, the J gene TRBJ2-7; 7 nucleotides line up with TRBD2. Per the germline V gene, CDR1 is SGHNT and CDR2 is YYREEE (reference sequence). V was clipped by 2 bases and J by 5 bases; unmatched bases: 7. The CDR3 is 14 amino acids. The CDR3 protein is CASSLSGEGHEQYF. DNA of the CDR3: TGTGCCAGCAGCTTAAGCGGGGAAGGCCACGAGCAGTACTTC.

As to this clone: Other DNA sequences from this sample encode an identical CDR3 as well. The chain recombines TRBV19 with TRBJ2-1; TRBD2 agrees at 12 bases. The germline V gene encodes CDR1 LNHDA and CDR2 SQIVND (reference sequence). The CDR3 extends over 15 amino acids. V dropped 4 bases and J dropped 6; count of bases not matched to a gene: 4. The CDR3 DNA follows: TGTGCCAGTAGTACTCTAGCGGGGGGGCCCAATGAGCAGTTCTTC. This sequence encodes CASSTLAGGPNEQFF.

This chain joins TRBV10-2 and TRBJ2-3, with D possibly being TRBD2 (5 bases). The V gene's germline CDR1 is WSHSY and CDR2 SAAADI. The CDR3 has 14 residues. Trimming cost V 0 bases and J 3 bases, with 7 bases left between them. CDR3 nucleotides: TGCGCCAGCAGTGAGTCTCGGGGAACAGATACGCAGTATTTT. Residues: CASSESRGTDTQYF.

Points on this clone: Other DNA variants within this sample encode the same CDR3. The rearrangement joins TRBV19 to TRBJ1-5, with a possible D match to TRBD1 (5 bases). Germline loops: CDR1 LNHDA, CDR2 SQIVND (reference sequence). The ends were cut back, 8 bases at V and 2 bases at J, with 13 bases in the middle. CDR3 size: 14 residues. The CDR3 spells CASSGSGGNQPQHF. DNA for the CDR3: TGTGCCAGTTCAGGGTCGGGCGGCAATCAGCCCCAGCATTTT.

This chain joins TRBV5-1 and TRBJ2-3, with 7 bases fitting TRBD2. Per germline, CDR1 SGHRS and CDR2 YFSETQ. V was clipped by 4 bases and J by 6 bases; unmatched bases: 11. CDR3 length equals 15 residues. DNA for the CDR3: TGCGCCAGCAGCGTCTCGGGACTAAGATCGGATACGCAGTATTTT. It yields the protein CASSVSGLRSDTQYF.

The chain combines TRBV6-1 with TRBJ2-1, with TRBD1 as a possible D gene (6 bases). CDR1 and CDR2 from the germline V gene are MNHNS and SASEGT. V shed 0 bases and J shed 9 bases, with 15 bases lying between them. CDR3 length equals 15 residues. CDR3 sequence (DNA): TGTGCCAGCAGTGAAGCTGGCAGGGGTCGTGGTGAGCAGTTCTTC. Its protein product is CASSEAGRGRGEQFF.

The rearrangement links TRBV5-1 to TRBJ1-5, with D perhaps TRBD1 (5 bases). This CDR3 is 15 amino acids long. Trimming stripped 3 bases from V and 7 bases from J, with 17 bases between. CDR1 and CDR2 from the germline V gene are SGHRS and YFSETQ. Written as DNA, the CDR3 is TGCGCCAGCAGCTGGGCCGGGGGAGTCGGGCAGCCCCAGCATTTT. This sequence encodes CASSWAGGVGQPQHF.

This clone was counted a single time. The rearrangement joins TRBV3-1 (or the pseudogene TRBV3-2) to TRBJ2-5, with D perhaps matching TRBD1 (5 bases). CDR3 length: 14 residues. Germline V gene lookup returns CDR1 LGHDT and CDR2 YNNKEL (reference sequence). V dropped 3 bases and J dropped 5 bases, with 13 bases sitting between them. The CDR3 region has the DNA TGTGCCAGCAGCCACCGGACGTCAGGGGAGACCCAGTACTTC. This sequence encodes CASSHRTSGETQYF.

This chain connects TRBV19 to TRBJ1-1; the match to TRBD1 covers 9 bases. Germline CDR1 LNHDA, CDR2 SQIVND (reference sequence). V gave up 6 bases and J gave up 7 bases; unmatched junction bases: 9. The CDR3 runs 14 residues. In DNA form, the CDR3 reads TGTGCCAGTAGCATCACAGGGGGCCGGCTTGAAGCTTTCTTT. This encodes CASSITGGRLEAFF.

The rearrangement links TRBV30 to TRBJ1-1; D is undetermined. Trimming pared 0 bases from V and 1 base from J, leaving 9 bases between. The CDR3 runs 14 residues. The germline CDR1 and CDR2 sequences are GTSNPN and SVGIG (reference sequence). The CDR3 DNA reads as TGTGCCTGGAGTGTAACCCAGGCGAACACTGAAGCTTTCTTT. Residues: CAWSVTQANTEAFF.

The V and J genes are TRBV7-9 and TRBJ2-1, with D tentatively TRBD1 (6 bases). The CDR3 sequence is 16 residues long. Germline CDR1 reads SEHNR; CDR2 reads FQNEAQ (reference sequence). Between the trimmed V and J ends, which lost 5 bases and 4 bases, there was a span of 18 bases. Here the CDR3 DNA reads TGTGCCAGCAGCCAAAACAGGGTGGGTCCATACAATGAGCAGTTCTTC. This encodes CASSQNRVGPYNEQFF.

CDR3 amino acids: CASSQQGAGEKLFF. The CDR3 nucleotides read TGTGCCAGCAGCCAGCAGGGGGCGGGTGAAAAACTGTTTTTT. The chain combines TRBV3-1 (or the pseudogene TRBV3-2) with TRBJ1-4; TRBD1 matches 8 bases. Germline lookup yields CDR1 LGHDT and CDR2 YNNKEL (reference sequence). This CDR3 is 14 amino acids long. The trim removed 3 bases at V and 7 bases at J, leaving 4 bases unmatched.

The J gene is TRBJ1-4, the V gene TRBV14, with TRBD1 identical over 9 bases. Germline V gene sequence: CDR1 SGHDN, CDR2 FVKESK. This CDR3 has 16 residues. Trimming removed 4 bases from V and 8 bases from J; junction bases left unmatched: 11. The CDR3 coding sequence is TGTGCCAGCAGCCCAAGATTACAGGGGGCAGGGGAAAAACTGTTTTTT. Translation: CASSPRLQGAGEKLFF.